This is a list of T cell receptor beta chains from one sample in a study of T cells and Merkel cell carcinoma outcomes. Clones were sequenced by immunoSEQ multiplex PCR, and TCRdb holds only the in-frame ones, with some missing. The repertoire has over 1,500 clones, over 60% of them found once; the top ten carry 26%. Sequenced input: tumor tissue from Merkel cell carcinoma. The source is a human donor with Merkel cell carcinoma. CDR3s leave out the opening cysteine and the closing phenylalanine or tryptophan. The order of the fields is J gene, CDR3 length, D gene, V gene, CDR3 protein. D genes are given only for firm matches.

J gene: TRBJ2-7
CDR3 length: 13
D gene: TRBD2
V gene: TRBV14
CDR3 protein: ASSQGGAGGHEQY

J gene: TRBJ1-1
CDR3 length: 15
D gene: NA
V gene: TRBV4-1
CDR3 protein: ASSQVVASTGSTEAF

J gene: TRBJ1-2
CDR3 length: 12
D gene: NA
V gene: TRBV7-2
CDR3 protein: ASSLNGINYGYT

J gene: TRBJ2-7
CDR3 length: 13
D gene: TRBD1
V gene: TRBV7-6
CDR3 protein: ASSLAGTGVDEQY

J gene: TRBJ2-3
CDR3 length: 12
D gene: NA
V gene: TRBV6-4
CDR3 protein: ASSAAGITDTQY

J gene: TRBJ2-4
CDR3 length: 13
D gene: NA
V gene: TRBV18
CDR3 protein: ASSPVSSVGNIQY

J gene: TRBJ2-7
CDR3 length: 13
D gene: TRBD1
V gene: TRBV7-9
CDR3 protein: ASSLGQGALYEQY

J gene: TRBJ2-3
CDR3 length: 14
D gene: TRBD2
V gene: TRBV4-2
CDR3 protein: ASSHIGTSDTDTQY

J gene: TRBJ1-3
CDR3 length: 15
D gene: NA
V gene: TRBV15
CDR3 protein: ATSRGEDAYSGNTIY

J gene: TRBJ1-1
CDR3 length: 16
D gene: TRBD1
V gene: TRBV5-4
CDR3 protein: ASSSRTGPNIMNTEAF

J gene: TRBJ1-5
CDR3 length: 13
D gene: NA
V gene: TRBV5-1
CDR3 protein: ASPLRFDSNQPQH

J gene: TRBJ1-5
CDR3 length: 12
D gene: NA
V gene: TRBV6-6
CDR3 protein: ASRPRTDNQPQH

J gene: TRBJ2-5
CDR3 length: 13
D gene: TRBD1
V gene: TRBV5-1
CDR3 protein: ASSWNQGAQETQY

J gene: TRBJ2-7
CDR3 length: 11
D gene: NA
V gene: TRBV6-5
CDR3 protein: ASSQRDGYEQY

J gene: TRBJ1-2
CDR3 length: 11
D gene: NA
V gene: TRBV19
CDR3 protein: ASSDDRYYGYT

J gene: TRBJ2-3
CDR3 length: 12
D gene: TRBD2
V gene: TRBV25-1
CDR3 protein: ASRPSGGTDTQY

J gene: TRBJ2-5
CDR3 length: 11
D gene: NA
V gene: TRBV9
CDR3 protein: ASRNSERETQY

J gene: TRBJ1-5
CDR3 length: 13
D gene: NA
V gene: TRBV29-1
CDR3 protein: SVADGFLGNQPQH

J gene: TRBJ2-7
CDR3 length: 13
D gene: NA
V gene: TRBV5-6
CDR3 protein: ASTVGQRTSYEQY

J gene: TRBJ1-1
CDR3 length: 11
D gene: NA
V gene: TRBV18
CDR3 protein: ASSPPRNTEAF

J gene: TRBJ1-1
CDR3 length: 11
D gene: NA
V gene: TRBV5-5
CDR3 protein: ASSLVSDTEAF

J gene: TRBJ2-7
CDR3 length: 12
D gene: NA
V gene: TRBV6-5
CDR3 protein: ASKGPGSLYEQY

J gene: TRBJ2-7
CDR3 length: 13
D gene: TRBD1
V gene: TRBV27
CDR3 protein: ASSQIGTEIYEQY

J gene: TRBJ2-7
CDR3 length: 13
D gene: TRBD2
V gene: TRBV10-3
CDR3 protein: AIGETSGTSYEQY

J gene: TRBJ2-7
CDR3 length: 14
D gene: NA
V gene: TRBV15
CDR3 protein: ATSIRGTELSYEQY

J gene: TRBJ1-2
CDR3 length: 14
D gene: NA
V gene: TRBV9
CDR3 protein: ASSVAVQGFKGGYT

J gene: TRBJ1-4
CDR3 length: 14
D gene: NA
V gene: TRBV2
CDR3 protein: ASSDLGDGTNEKLF

J gene: TRBJ1-2
CDR3 length: 11
D gene: NA
V gene: TRBV6-1
CDR3 protein: ASSEVGTDGYT

J gene: TRBJ2-7
CDR3 length: 11
D gene: NA
V gene: TRBV30
CDR3 protein: AWSTGDSYEQY

J gene: TRBJ1-1
CDR3 length: 12
D gene: NA
V gene: TRBV10-2
CDR3 protein: ASSQGLEDAEAF

J gene: TRBJ2-2
CDR3 length: 12
D gene: NA
V gene: TRBV4-1
CDR3 protein: ASSHHKNTGELF

J gene: TRBJ2-4
CDR3 length: 10
D gene: NA
V gene: TRBV10-2
CDR3 protein: ASRAGTNIQY

J gene: TRBJ2-1
CDR3 length: 16
D gene: TRBD2
V gene: TRBV18
CDR3 protein: ASSPRPSGPSSYNEQF

J gene: TRBJ2-5
CDR3 length: 12
D gene: NA
V gene: TRBV7-9
CDR3 protein: ASSLDSFQETQY

J gene: TRBJ1-3
CDR3 length: 12
D gene: NA
V gene: TRBV5-1
CDR3 protein: ASSQTESGNTIY

J gene: TRBJ1-1
CDR3 length: 12
D gene: NA
V gene: TRBV18
CDR3 protein: ASSRAGRNTEAF

J gene: TRBJ1-1
CDR3 length: 14
D gene: NA
V gene: TRBV5-6
CDR3 protein: ASSFRPGRKNTEAF

J gene: TRBJ2-1
CDR3 length: 15
D gene: NA
V gene: TRBV27
CDR3 protein: ASSLNPGHNYYNEQF

J gene: TRBJ1-4
CDR3 length: 12
D gene: NA
V gene: TRBV29-1
CDR3 protein: SVVVAVHNEKLF

J gene: TRBJ2-5
CDR3 length: 13
D gene: TRBD1
V gene: TRBV7-9
CDR3 protein: ASSLAGTGQETQY

J gene: TRBJ2-5
CDR3 length: 13
D gene: NA
V gene: TRBV5-1
CDR3 protein: ASSPTDRSWETQY

J gene: TRBJ2-7
CDR3 length: 12
D gene: TRBD2
V gene: TRBV19
CDR3 protein: ASSTREGVGEQY

J gene: TRBJ2-4
CDR3 length: 12
D gene: NA
V gene: TRBV5-4
CDR3 protein: ASSLVGAKNIQY

J gene: TRBJ2-7
CDR3 length: 13
D gene: NA
V gene: TRBV9
CDR3 protein: ASSVGVTGIYEQY

J gene: TRBJ2-2
CDR3 length: 11
D gene: TRBD2
V gene: TRBV2
CDR3 protein: ASRPGGTGELF

J gene: TRBJ2-7
CDR3 length: 13
D gene: TRBD1
V gene: TRBV7-2
CDR3 protein: ASSLGTGTAAKQY

J gene: TRBJ2-1
CDR3 length: 10
D gene: NA
V gene: TRBV7-3
CDR3 protein: ASSASSNEQF

J gene: TRBJ2-1
CDR3 length: 12
D gene: TRBD1
V gene: TRBV5-4
CDR3 protein: ASSLDRGNNEQF

J gene: TRBJ1-2
CDR3 length: 15
D gene: NA
V gene: TRBV7-9
CDR3 protein: ASKRTDGEIRLYGYT

J gene: TRBJ2-7
CDR3 length: 12
D gene: NA
V gene: TRBV15
CDR3 protein: ATSPRRDGYEQY

J gene: TRBJ2-5
CDR3 length: 14
D gene: TRBD1
V gene: TRBV7-3
CDR3 protein: ASSPTGQGVGETQY

J gene: TRBJ1-2
CDR3 length: 11
D gene: NA
V gene: TRBV7-8
CDR3 protein: ASRGHALYGYT

J gene: TRBJ2-3
CDR3 length: 13
D gene: NA
V gene: TRBV28
CDR3 protein: ASSLGGTNTDTQY

J gene: TRBJ1-1
CDR3 length: 13
D gene: TRBD1
V gene: TRBV2
CDR3 protein: ASSELQGVRTEAF

J gene: TRBJ1-2
CDR3 length: 10
D gene: NA
V gene: TRBV5-6
CDR3 protein: ASSLRQYGYT